One T cell receptor (beta chain) is described in this entry. Its antigen has not been determined. Within one base of it there is no much larger clone, and no base qualities were kept. This sample is part of a study of shared clonotypes between healthy human individuals (dated by TCRdb to 2019 to 2021). In terms of the full investigation: A couple of women and a few men aged 18 to 49 years were included in the cohort. For each donor, CD4 naive and CD4 memory were each run on three plates, CD8 naive on two plates, and CD8 memory on one plate. To estimate repertoire size and how much clonotypes are shared between individuals, the study performed deep sequencing of blood TCR repertoires from roughly five healthy adults. To increase sequencing depth and limit assay-specific biases, different laboratories used diverse techniques to prepare libraries and sequence TCR repertoires. Leukapheresis yielded between about 0.94 and 8.9 billion PBMCs per donor.

Using the deep immunoSEQ assay, multiplex PCR amplified TCR CDR3 regions from genomic DNA. Extracted genomic DNA from each cell subset was distributed evenly across all wells of several immunoSEQ 96-well plates, and each plate was treated as a replicate. For sorted subsets, each replicate PCR was loaded with approximately 0.2 ug genomic DNA, equivalent to some 31,000 T cell genomes. Purified libraries were quantified with a Qubit 3.0 fluorometer, sized on a Bioanalyzer 2100, and re-quantified with the KAPA Library Quantification kit. Every immunoSEQ 96-well plate was sequenced on a separate single-read 150-cycle Illumina NextSeq 550 flow cell. The published analysis was carried out like this. Because only junctional sequences without quality scores were contained in the immunoSEQ output, filtering matching that applied to full-length reads could not be performed. Sequences were annotated with PyIR, a Python wrapper for IgBLAST v1.9, using IMGT germline references to assign V/J genes and CDR3. Any read was removed if the V/J assignment was weak (E-value above 1e-6), the CDR3 was missing, or the read contained stop codons, out-of-frame junctions, or ambiguous translated residues. A V3J clonotype was defined by an identical inferred V gene, J gene, and CDR3 amino acid sequence. Percentage overlap between repertoires was computed as shared unique clonotypes divided by the size of the smaller repertoire. RTK rarefaction, the Chao1 estimator, and Recon v2.1 estimates of unobserved clonotypes were used to assess repertoire richness. Generation probabilities for all TCRbeta clonotypes obtained by the gDNA method from several donors were computed using OLGA. What TCRdb holds here is the immuneACCESS table cut down to in-frame rearrangements. Part of the clones is not present; checked against another copy, under half of the missing clones reflect an unresolved V gene, and the others are unexplained. That table is the source of V, J and clone size, and D and trimming were worked out from the DNA. This sample lists hundreds of thousands of clones; 90% to 96% were detected once. The ten largest make up approximately 0.062% of the sample.

Healthy HIV-negative adults with no recently reported acute infections or vaccinations were included as donors. Every donor was a Caucasian adult living in Nashville, Tennessee, USA. CD4+ T cells were enriched through magnetic negative selection, after which naive cells were positively selected on CD45RA and the remaining negative fraction served as the memory subset. Blood was obtained by leukapheresis, after which PBMCs were separated by Ficoll-Histopaque density gradient centrifugation and cryopreserved in liquid nitrogen vapor phase. Analytical flow cytometry was used to check the purity and quantity of every magnetically sorted T cell population. Genomic DNA was isolated from each sorted fraction and quantified by UV absorbance on a Nanodrop 2000c. The research as a whole found: Clonotypes shared by all four sorted-subset donors showed higher generation probabilities than non-shared clonotypes. Only blood was sampled, and tissue TCR repertoires likely differ from those in blood. Incomplete sequencing was indicated by rarefaction of sorted-subset datasets, despite the large sequencing depth. Approximately 4.8% of naive CD4, around 4% of naive CD8, 2% to 2.5% of memory CD4, and roughly 0.4% of memory CD8 clonotypes were shared across several donors. The genetic and exposure-history diversity represented was limited by the small number of donors. Pairwise subsampling indicated that sequencing depth was expected to affect the degree of clonotype sharing among donors. Naive subsets generally had larger estimated clonotype richness than memory subsets.

Sequences were obtained from naive CD4+ T cells sorted from blood. What the cell subset or site label conveys for this sample: CD45RA+ positively selected. The receptor was derived from a woman younger than 45 in good health.

The CDR3 protein is CASSLLPGGTTPPDTQYF. The nucleotide sequence is given as TGTGCCAGCTCCCTTCTCCCCGGCGGGACTACCCCCCCAGATACGCAGTATTTT. The V and J genes are TRBV7-7 and TRBJ2-3, with 7 bases aligning to TRBD2. CDR1 and CDR2 (SSHAT, FNYEAQ) derive from the germline V gene (reference sequence). Unmatched junction bases come to 21, with V trimmed by 8 bases and J by 4 bases. From its cysteine to its phenylalanine, the CDR3 spans 18 amino acids. The DNA shown is the 54-base CDR3, in frame from base 1.